What follows are 9 T cell receptor beta chains derived from one specimen sequenced in a study of radiotherapy plus CTLA-4 blockade in lung cancer. Libraries were prepared by immunoSEQ multiplex PCR; TCRdb keeps only in-frame clonotypes and omits some of them. The sample includes 100,000 or so clones, roughly 80% seen only once; the top ten take roughly 23%. The sample here was peripheral blood, taken from a patient treated with radiotherapy plus ipilimumab. These receptors were taken from a human donor with non-small cell lung cancer that progressed on radiotherapy plus ipilimumab.

The V gene is TRBV10-3, the J gene TRBJ1-5; possibly TRBD1 for D (5 bases). CDR3 length: 14 residues. Trimming stripped 2 bases from V and 2 bases from J, with 7 bases between. Germline CDR1 and CDR2: ENHRY and SYGVKD. This CDR3 is CAISEGGGNQPQHF. CDR3 nucleotide sequence: TGTGCCATCAGTGAGGGGGGAGGCAATCAGCCCCAGCATTTT.

J is TRBJ1-5 and V is TRBV19; possible D gene TRBD1, 6 bases. The CDR3 is made up of 13 amino acids. Trimming stripped 10 bases from V and 7 bases from J, with 17 bases between. CDR1 and CDR2 (germline): LNHDA, SQIVND (reference sequence). This chain's CDR3 is CATRDIGSQPQHF. In DNA form, the CDR3 reads TGTGCCACCAGGGACATCGGGAGCCAGCCCCAGCATTTT.

This clone has more than one count but fewer than ten. The chain recombines TRBV29-1 with TRBJ2-2; perhaps TRBD1 as D (6 bases). The CDR3 runs to 14 residues. Trimming stripped 6 bases from V and 2 bases from J, with 13 bases between. The germline gives CDR1 SQVTM, CDR2 ANQGSEA. The DNA for the CDR3 is TGCAGCGTGGCCTGGACAGCTAACACCGGGGAGCTGTTTTTT. Protein product: CSVAWTANTGELFF.

Turning to this clone: The junction differs from germline at one of its ends, possibly a read error. V gene TRBV27 combines with J gene TRBJ1-1; TRBD1 aligns across 10 bases. The germline V gene encodes CDR1 MNHEY and CDR2 SMNVEV (reference sequence). The CDR3 consists of 12 residues. CDR3 bases: TGTGCCAGCAGTCCGACAGGGGGCGCAGAGGTCTTT. Amino acids: CASSPTGGAEVF.

The V gene is TRBV25-1, the J gene TRBJ2-7; D unclear. V lost 5 bases and J 4 bases, leaving 6 bases between the germline ends. The length of the CDR3 is 11 residues. Germline CDR1 is MGHDK and CDR2 is SYGVNS. CDR3 in amino acids: CASSRLYEQYF. DNA of the CDR3: TGTGCCAGCAGTCGGTTATACGAGCAGTACTTC.

This chain's CDR3 is CASSRSIDGGPEKLFF. Written as DNA, the CDR3 is TGTGCCAGCAGCCGAAGTATAGATGGGGGTCCTGAAAAACTGTTTTTT. The chain uses TRBV5-8 and TRBJ1-4; tentative D call: TRBD1 (5 bases). The V end lost 4 bases, the J end lost 7 bases, and 20 bases lay between the germline ends. Germline CDR1 SGHTS, CDR2 YDEGEE. This CDR3 comprises 16 residues.

This clone was recorded a few times. V and J are TRBV18 and TRBJ1-1; D is perhaps TRBD1 (6 bases). The V gene's germline CDR1 is KGHSH and CDR2 LQKENI. V was clipped by 2 bases and J by 1 base, with 8 bases between them. CDR3 length: 14 residues. The CDR3 loop reads CASSPTDRNTEAFF. CDR3 nucleotides: TGTGCCAGCTCACCAACGGACAGGAACACTGAAGCTTTCTTT. Using reference TRBV18 and TRBJ1-1 for the parts outside the CDR3, the full variable domain is NAGVMQNPRHLVRRRGQEARLRCSPMKGHSHVYWYRQLPEEGLKFMVYLQKENIIDESGMPKERFSAEFPKEGPSILRIQQVVRGDSAAYFCASSPTDRNTEAFFGQGTRLTVV.

CDR3 bases: TGTGCCAGCACCCCCGGGACTAGCGGTAACAATGAGCAGTTCTTC. This sequence encodes CASTPGTSGNNEQFF. The chain has TRBV27 and TRBJ2-1; TRBD2 aligns across 11 bases. V shed 7 bases, J shed 5 bases, and the junction held 7 bases outside the gene matches. The CDR3 is 15 residues long. From germline, CDR1 is MNHEY and CDR2 SMNVEV (reference sequence).

The J gene is TRBJ1-5, the V gene TRBV2, with 8 bases that match TRBD1. The germline gives CDR1 SNHLY, CDR2 FYNNEI. The CDR3 consists of 14 residues. Losses at the gene ends were 3 bases for V and 3 bases for J; bases not matched to a gene: 1. Here the CDR3 reads CASSDRGLNQPQHF. The DNA for the CDR3 is TGTGCCAGCAGTGACAGGGGGCTCAATCAGCCCCAGCATTTT.